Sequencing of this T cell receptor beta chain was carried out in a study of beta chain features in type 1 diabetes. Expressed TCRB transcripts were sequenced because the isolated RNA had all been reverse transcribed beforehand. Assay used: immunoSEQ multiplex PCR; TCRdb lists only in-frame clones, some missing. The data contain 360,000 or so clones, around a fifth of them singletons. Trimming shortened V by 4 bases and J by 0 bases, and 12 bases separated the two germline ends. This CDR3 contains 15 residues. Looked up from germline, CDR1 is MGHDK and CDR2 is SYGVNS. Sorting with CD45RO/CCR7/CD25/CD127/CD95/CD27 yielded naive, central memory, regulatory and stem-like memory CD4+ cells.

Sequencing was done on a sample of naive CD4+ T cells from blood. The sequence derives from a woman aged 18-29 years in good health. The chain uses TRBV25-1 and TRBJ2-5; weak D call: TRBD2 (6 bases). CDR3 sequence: CASSGLAANQETQYF. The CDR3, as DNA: TGTGCCAGCAGTGGATTAGCGGCTAACCAAGAGACCCAGTACTTC.